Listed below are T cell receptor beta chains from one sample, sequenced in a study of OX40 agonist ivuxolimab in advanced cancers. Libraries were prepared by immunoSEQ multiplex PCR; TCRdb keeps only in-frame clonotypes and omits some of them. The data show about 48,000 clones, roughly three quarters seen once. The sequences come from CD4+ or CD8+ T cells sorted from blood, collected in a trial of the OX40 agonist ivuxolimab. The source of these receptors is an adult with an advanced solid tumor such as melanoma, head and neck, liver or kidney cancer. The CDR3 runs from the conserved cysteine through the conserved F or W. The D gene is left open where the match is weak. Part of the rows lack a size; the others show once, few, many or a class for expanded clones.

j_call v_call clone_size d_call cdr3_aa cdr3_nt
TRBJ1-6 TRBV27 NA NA CASRTTGTVNSPLHF TGTGCCAGCAGGACCACTGGGACGGTTAATTCACCCCTCCACTTT
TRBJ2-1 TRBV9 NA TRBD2 CASSVATRLAGYYEQFF TGTGCCAGCAGCGTAGCTACACGTCTAGCGGGATACTATGAGCAGTTCTTC
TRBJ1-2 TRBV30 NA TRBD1 CAWSVILRDRAYGYTF TGTGCCTGGAGTGTTATCCTCCGGGACAGGGCCTATGGCTACACCTTC
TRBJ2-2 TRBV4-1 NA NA CASSQVAHTWNTGELFF TGCGCCAGCAGCCAAGTAGCCCACACCTGGAACACCGGGGAGCTGTTTTTT
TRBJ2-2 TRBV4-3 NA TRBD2 CASSQASGANTGELFF TGCGCCAGCAGCCAAGCTAGCGGGGCCAACACCGGGGAGCTGTTTTTT
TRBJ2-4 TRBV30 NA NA CAWSGSAAKNIQYF TGTGCCTGGAGTGGGAGTGCGGCCAAAAACATTCAGTACTTC
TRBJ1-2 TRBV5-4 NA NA CASSLFPGAWTF TGTGCCAGCAGCTTGTTCCCAGGGGCATGGACCTTC
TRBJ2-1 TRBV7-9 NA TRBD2 CASSVGLAGGREQFF TGTGCCAGCAGCGTGGGACTAGCGGGAGGGAGGGAGCAGTTCTTC
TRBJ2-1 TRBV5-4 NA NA CASSLPSAQDNEQFF TGTGCCAGCAGCTTGCCTAGCGCACAAGACAATGAGCAGTTCTTC
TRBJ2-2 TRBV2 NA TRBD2 CASSWTSGRARNTGELFF TGTGCCAGCAGCTGGACTAGCGGGAGGGCCAGAAACACCGGGGAGCTGTTTTTT
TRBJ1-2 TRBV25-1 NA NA CASSESSTGKAYGYTF TGTGCCAGCAGTGAATCTTCTACAGGGAAAGCCTATGGCTACACCTTC
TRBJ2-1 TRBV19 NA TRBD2 CASSISGSTYNEQFF TGTGCCAGTAGTATTAGCGGGAGCACCTACAATGAGCAGTTCTTC
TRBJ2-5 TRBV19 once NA CASSMRQYQETQYF TGTGCCAGTAGTATGAGGCAATACCAAGAGACCCAGTACTTC
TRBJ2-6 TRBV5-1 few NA CASSPTDSGANVLTF TGCGCCAGCAGCCCGACAGACTCTGGGGCCAACGTCCTGACTTTC
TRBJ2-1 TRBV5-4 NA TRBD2 CASSLGLADYYNEQFF TGTGCCAGCAGCTTGGGACTAGCGGACTACTACAATGAGCAGTTCTTC
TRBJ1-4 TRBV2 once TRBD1 CASSEIRGLGEKLFF TGTGCCAGCAGTGAAATAAGGGGGCTGGGGGAAAAACTGTTTTTT
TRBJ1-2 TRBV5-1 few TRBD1 CASSLAGGPNYGYTF TGCGCCAGCAGCTTGGCAGGGGGCCCTAACTATGGCTACACCTTC
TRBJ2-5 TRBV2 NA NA CAGAMGIGETQYF TGTGCCGGCGCCATGGGGATCGGAGAGACCCAGTACTTC
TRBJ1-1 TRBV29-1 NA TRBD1 CSVEGTGGNTEAFF TGCAGCGTTGAAGGGACAGGGGGGAACACTGAAGCTTTCTTT
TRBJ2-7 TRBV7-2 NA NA CASSLATGVVEQYF TGTGCCAGCAGCTTAGCGACGGGAGTAGTCGAGCAGTACTTC
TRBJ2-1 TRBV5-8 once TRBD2 CASSLGLAGEGEQFF TGTGCCAGCAGCTTGGGACTAGCGGGAGAGGGTGAGCAGTTCTTC
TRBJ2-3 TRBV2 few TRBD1 CASRSTGGGSTDTQYF TGTGCCAGCAGGTCCACAGGGGGCGGGAGCACAGATACGCAGTATTTT
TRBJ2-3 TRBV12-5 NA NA CASATWGATDTQYF TGTGCTAGTGCCACGTGGGGGGCGACAGATACGCAGTATTTT
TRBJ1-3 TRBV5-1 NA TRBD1 CASSLQGAGGNTIYF TGCGCCAGCAGCCTACAGGGGGCAGGCGGAAACACCATATATTTT
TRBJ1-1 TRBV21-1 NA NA CASSKALEGQAFF TGTGCCAGCAGCAAAGCGCTTGAGGGCCAAGCTTTCTTT
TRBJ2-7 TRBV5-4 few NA CASSLGTMGYEQYF TGTGCCAGCAGCTTGGGGACCATGGGATACGAGCAGTACTTC
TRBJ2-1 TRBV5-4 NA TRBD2 CASSGLAGTPGEQFF TGTGCCAGCAGCGGACTAGCGGGTACCCCCGGTGAGCAGTTCTTC
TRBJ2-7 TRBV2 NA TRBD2 CASTELGTSGVSSYEQYF TGTGCCAGCACCGAATTGGGGACTAGCGGGGTGAGCTCCTACGAGCAGTACTTC
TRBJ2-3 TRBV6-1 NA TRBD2 CASSEAPTSGSADTQYF TGTGCCAGCAGTGAAGCTCCTACTAGCGGGAGTGCCGATACGCAGTATTTT
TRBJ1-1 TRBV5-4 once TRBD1 CASSAYRGGNTEAFF TGTGCCAGCAGCGCTTACAGGGGCGGTAACACTGAAGCTTTCTTT
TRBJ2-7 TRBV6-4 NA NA CASSAESSYEQYF TGTGCCAGTTCGGCAGAAAGCTCCTACGAGCAGTACTTC
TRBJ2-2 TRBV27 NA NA CASSLSGRHANTGELFF TGTGCCAGCAGTTTATCCGGACGGCACGCGAACACCGGGGAGCTGTTTTTT
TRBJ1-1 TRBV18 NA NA CASSGVGASTEAFF TGTGCCAGCTCAGGTGTTGGGGCTAGCACTGAAGCTTTCTTT
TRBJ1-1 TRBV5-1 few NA CASSLDGGRGDYTEAFF TGCGCCAGCAGCTTGGATGGGGGGCGAGGGGATTACACTGAAGCTTTCTTT
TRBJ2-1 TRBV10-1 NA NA CASSLDFDNEQFF TGCGCCAGCAGCCTAGATTTCGACAATGAGCAGTTCTTC
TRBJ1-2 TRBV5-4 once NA CASSQDVQYGYTF TGCGCCAGCAGCCAAGACGTCCAGTATGGCTACACCTTC
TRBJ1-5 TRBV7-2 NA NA CASSSNNQPQHF TGTGCCAGCAGCTCCAACAATCAGCCCCAGCATTTT
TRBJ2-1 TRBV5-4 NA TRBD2 CASSLGTSGTSSYNEQFF TGTGCCAGCAGCTTGGGGACTAGCGGGACTAGCTCCTACAATGAGCAGTTCTTC
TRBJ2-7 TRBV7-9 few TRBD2 CASSPSRLAGGDEQYF TGTGCCAGCAGTCCTAGCCGACTAGCGGGAGGGGACGAGCAGTACTTC
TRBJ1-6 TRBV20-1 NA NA CSARDGRPLHF TGCAGTGCTAGAGATGGCAGACCCCTCCACTTT
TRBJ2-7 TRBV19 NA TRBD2 CASSPSGIIYEQYF TGTGCCAGTAGTCCAAGCGGGATAATCTACGAGCAGTACTTC
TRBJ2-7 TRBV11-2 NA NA CASSLGGSLGEQYF TGTGCCAGCAGCTTGGGGGGTTCCCTAGGGGAGCAGTACTTC
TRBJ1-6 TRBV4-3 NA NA CASSRAGPRNNSPLHF TGCGCCAGCAGCCGGGCGGGACCGAGAAATAATTCACCCCTCCACTTT
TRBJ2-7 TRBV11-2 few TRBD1 CASSLGAGGEQYF TGTGCCAGCAGCTTGGGGGCAGGGGGCGAGCAGTACTTC